Listed here is a single TCR beta chain. Germline V CDR1 and CDR2: SGHTA, FQGNSA. V gave up 5 bases and J gave up 9 bases, with 22 bases separating them. The CDR3 is 15 amino acids. The repertoire was sequenced with immunoSEQ multiplex PCR; TCRdb's copy has only in-frame clones and lacks some. The sample consists of about 50,000 clones, roughly 84% of them appearing once. This sample was taken from a study of blood T cell repertoires in COVID-19. Sequencing was performed on peripheral blood. The V call is TRBV7-2, the J call TRBJ2-5; the D gene is possibly TRBD1 (6 bases). The receptor comes from an elderly man with active COVID-19. The CDR3 reads CASSLTTGRLGAQYF. The DNA for the CDR3 is TGTGCCAGCAGCCTCACGACAGGTCGGCTGGGTGCCCAGTACTTC.